This T cell receptor beta chain was documented in a study of glioma-infiltrating T cells after dendritic cell vaccination. The J segment lost 7 bases and the V segment lost 1 base, leaving 7 bases of the junction unmatched. The CDR3 runs 15 residues. The germline CDR1 and CDR2 sequences are KGHSH and LQKENI. Only in-frame clones appear in the TCRdb table, and some are missing; sequencing was by immunoSEQ multiplex PCR. The table has over 90,000 clones, about 85% seen once. The chain carries TRBV18 and TRBJ2-1, with 7 bases fitting TRBD2. This clonotype was sampled from a human donor with glioblastoma. This material consisted of blood, taken before dendritic cell vaccination. The CDR3 is CASSPQASGPNEQFF. CDR3 nucleotide sequence: TGTGCCAGCTCACCACAGGCTAGCGGCCCAAATGAGCAGTTCTTC.